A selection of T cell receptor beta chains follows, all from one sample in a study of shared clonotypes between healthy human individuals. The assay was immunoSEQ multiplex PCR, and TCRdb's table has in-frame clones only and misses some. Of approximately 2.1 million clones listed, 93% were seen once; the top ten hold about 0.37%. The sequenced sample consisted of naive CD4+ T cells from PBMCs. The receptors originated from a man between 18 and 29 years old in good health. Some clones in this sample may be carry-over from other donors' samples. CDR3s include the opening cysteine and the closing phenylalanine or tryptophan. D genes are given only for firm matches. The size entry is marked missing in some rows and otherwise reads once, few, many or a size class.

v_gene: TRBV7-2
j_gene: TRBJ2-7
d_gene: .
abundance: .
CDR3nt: TGTGCCAGCAGCTTTGCCTCTTACGAGCAGTACTTC
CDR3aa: CASSFASYEQYF

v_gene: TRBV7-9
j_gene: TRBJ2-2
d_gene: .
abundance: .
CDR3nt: TGTGCCAGCAGCTTGGACACTATCACCGGGGAGCTGTTTTTT
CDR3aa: CASSLDTITGELFF

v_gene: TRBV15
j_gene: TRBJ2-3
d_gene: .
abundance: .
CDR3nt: TGTGCCACCAGCACCGGGTTGAGGGCGCCGACAGATACGCAGTATTTT
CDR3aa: CATSTGLRAPTDTQYF

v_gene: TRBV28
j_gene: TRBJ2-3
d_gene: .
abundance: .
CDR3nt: TGTGCCAGCAGTAGTTCGGGAGCCATAAATACGCAGTATTTT
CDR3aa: CASSSSGAINTQYF

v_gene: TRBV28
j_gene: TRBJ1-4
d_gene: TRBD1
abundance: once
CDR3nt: TGTGCCAGCAGCTCAGGGGGGGCAACTAATGAAAAACTGTTTTTT
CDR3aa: CASSSGGATNEKLFF

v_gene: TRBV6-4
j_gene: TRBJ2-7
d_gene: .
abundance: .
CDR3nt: TGTGCCAGCAGCGACTGGGACGCTTCCTACGAGCAGTACTTC
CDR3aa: CASSDWDASYEQYF

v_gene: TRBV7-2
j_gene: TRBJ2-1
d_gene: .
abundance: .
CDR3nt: TGTGCCAGCAGCTTAATCAGGGGCCTCGGCAATGAGCAGTTCTTC
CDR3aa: CASSLIRGLGNEQFF

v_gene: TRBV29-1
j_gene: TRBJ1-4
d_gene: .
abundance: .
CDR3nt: TGCAGCGTTGCGGACAGCGGTGAAAAACTGTTTTTT
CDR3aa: CSVADSGEKLFF

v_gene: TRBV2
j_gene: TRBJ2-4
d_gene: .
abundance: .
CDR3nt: TGTGCCAGCAGTGGCCCCCAGGGAGCCAAAAACATTCAGTACTTC
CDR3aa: CASSGPQGAKNIQYF

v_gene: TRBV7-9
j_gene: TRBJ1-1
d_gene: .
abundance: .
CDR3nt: TGTGCCAGCAGCCCTTACACTGAAGCTTTCTTT
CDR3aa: CASSPYTEAFF

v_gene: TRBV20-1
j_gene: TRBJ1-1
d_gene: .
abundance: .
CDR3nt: TGCAGTGCTAGACCGGACACTGAAGCTTTCTTT
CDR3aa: CSARPDTEAFF

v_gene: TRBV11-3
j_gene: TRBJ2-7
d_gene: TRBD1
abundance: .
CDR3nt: TGTGCCAGCAGCTCGACAGGGGACGAGCAGTACTTC
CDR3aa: CASSSTGDEQYF

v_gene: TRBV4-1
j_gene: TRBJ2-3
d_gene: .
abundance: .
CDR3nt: TGCGCCAGCAGCCAAGCTCTGGTGGCGGATACGCAGTATTTT
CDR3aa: CASSQALVADTQYF

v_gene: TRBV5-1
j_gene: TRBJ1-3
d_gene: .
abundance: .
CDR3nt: TGCGCCAGCAGCTTAACTGGACTCAATCTCTCTGGAAACACCATATATTTT
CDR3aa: CASSLTGLNLSGNTIYF

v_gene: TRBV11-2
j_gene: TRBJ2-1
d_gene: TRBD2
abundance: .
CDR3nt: TGTGCCAGCAGCTTAGATCCCCGCGGGAGGCTACACAATGAGCAGTTCTTC
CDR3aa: CASSLDPRGRLHNEQFF

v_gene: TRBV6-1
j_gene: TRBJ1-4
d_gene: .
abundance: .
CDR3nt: TGTGCCAGCAGTGAAGCTTCGGGAAGTATAGTTTTGGATGAAAAACTGTTTTTT
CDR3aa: CASSEASGSIVLDEKLFF

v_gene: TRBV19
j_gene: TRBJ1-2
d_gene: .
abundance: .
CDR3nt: TGTGCCAGTAGTATCTACACCACTCAGGCACTTGGCTACACCTTC
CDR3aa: CASSIYTTQALGYTF

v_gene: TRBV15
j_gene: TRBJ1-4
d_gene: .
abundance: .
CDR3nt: TGTGCCACCAGTTTATATGCAACTAATGAAAAACTGTTTTTT
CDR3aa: CATSLYATNEKLFF

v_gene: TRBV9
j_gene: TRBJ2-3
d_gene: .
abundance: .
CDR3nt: TGTGCCAGCAGCCCAGGGGCCTTTAGGGATACGCAGTATTTT
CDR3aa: CASSPGAFRDTQYF

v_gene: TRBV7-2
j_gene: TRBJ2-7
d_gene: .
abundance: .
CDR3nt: TGTGCCAGCAGCTTATCCCGGCAGCTGTACGAGCAGTACTTC
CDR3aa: CASSLSRQLYEQYF

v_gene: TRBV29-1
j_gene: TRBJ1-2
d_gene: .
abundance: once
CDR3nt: TGCAGCGTGGCAGGGAGGGCAAGCTATGGCTACACCTTC
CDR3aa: CSVAGRASYGYTF

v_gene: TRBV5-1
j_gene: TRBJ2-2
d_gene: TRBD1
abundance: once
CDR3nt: TGCGCCAGCAGCCATCGGGGACAGCCCACCGGGGAGCTGTTTTTT
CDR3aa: CASSHRGQPTGELFF

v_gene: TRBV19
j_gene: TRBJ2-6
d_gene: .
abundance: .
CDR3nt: TGTGCCAGTAGCAACCGGGGGGACATTATCCGCTCTGGGGCCAACGTCCTGACTTTC
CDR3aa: CASSNRGDIIRSGANVLTF

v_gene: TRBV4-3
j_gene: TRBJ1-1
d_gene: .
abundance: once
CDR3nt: TGCGCCAGCAGCCTCTCGGGGAACACTGAAGCTTTCTTT
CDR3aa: CASSLSGNTEAFF

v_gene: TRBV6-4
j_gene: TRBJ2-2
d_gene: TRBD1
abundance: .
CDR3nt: TGTGCCAGCAGACAGGGGGTGACCACCGGGGAGCTGTTTTTT
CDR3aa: CASRQGVTTGELFF

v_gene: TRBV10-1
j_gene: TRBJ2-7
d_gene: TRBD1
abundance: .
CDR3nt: TGCGCCAGCAGTGGGCCGGGACAGGGGTCATACGAGCAGTACTTC
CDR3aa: CASSGPGQGSYEQYF

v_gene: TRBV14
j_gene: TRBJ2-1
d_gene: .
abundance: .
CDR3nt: TGTGCCAGCAGCCAAGATATCGGGTCTTGGGTTGAGCAGTTCTTC
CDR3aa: CASSQDIGSWVEQFF

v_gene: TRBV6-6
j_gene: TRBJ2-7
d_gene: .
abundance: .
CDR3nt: TGTGCCAGCAGGCGGGGCTCTGCCTACGAGCAGTACTTC
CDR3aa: CASRRGSAYEQYF

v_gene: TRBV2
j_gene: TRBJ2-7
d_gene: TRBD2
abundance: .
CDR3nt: TGTGCCAGCAGCAACGGACTAGCCGGGTACGAGCAGTACTTC
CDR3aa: CASSNGLAGYEQYF

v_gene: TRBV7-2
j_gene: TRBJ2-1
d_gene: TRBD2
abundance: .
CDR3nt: TGTGCCAGCAGCCGGGGTAGCGGGAGGGGGGTTGAGCAGTTCTTC
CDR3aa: CASSRGSGRGVEQFF

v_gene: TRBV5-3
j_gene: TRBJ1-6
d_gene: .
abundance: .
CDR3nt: TGTGCCAGAAGCCCTCCGGGGGGAGGCGATTCACCCCTCCACTTT
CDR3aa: CARSPPGGGDSPLHF

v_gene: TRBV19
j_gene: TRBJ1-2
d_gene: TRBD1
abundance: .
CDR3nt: TGTGCCAGTAGTATAGACCTCAGGGGGATCGGCTACACCTTC
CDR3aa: CASSIDLRGIGYTF

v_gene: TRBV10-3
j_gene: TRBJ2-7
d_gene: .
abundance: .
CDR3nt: TGTGCCATCAGTGAGGGACAAGGCCAGTGGATCTTC
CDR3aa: CAISEGQGQWIF

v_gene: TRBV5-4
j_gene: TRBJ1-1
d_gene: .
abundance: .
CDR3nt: TGTGCCAGCAGCCGGGGCCCTCCTAGGGGCACTGAAGCTTTCTTT
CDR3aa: CASSRGPPRGTEAFF

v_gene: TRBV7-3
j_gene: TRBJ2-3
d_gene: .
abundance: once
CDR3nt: TGTGCCAGCAGCTTAGGGGGGTTCACAGATACGCAGTATTTT
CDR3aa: CASSLGGFTDTQYF

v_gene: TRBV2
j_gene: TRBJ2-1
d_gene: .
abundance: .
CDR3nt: TGTGCCAGCAGTGAACGGAGGGACTCCTACAATGAGCAGTTCTTC
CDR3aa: CASSERRDSYNEQFF

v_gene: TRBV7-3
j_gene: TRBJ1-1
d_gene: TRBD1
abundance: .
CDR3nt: TGTGCCAGCAGCACAGGACAGGGATGGGACACTGAAGCTTTCTTT
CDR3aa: CASSTGQGWDTEAFF

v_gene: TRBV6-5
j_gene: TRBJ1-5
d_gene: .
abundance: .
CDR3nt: TGTGCCAGCAGTTACAGGCCGAATAGCAATCAGCCCCAGCATTTT
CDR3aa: CASSYRPNSNQPQHF

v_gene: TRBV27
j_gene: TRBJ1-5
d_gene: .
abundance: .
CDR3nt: TGTGCCAGCACGGACGGAATCAATCAGCCCCAGCATTTT
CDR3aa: CASTDGINQPQHF

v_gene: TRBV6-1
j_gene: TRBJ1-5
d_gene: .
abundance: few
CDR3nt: TGTGCCAGCAGGAGTGGACGTCAGCCCCAGCATTTT
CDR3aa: CASRSGRQPQHF

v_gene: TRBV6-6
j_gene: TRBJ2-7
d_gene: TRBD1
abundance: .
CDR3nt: TGTGCCAGCAGTTACGGGACAGGGGGTTACGAGCAGTACTTC
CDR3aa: CASSYGTGGYEQYF

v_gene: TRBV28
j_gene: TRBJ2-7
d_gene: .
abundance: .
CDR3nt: TGTGCCAGCAGTTTAAGCCGGGGGCGCCCCTCCTACGAGCAGTACTTC
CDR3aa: CASSLSRGRPSYEQYF

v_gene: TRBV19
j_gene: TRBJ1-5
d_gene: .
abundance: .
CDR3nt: TGTGCCAGTAGTGGCTCTTGGGGGGCTACTCAGCCCCAGCATTTT
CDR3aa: CASSGSWGATQPQHF

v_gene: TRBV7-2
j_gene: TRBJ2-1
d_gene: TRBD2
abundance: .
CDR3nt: TGTGCCAGCAGCTTGACCGGGACTATCGCACGCGAGCAGTTCTTC
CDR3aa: CASSLTGTIAREQFF

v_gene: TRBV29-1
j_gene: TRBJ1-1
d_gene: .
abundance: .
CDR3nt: TGCAGCGTTGTAGTAGGTGGGAACACTGAAGCTTTCTTT
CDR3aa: CSVVVGGNTEAFF

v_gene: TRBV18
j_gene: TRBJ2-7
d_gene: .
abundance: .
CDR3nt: TGTGCCAGCTCACCACCAGCAAAGGCCAATGAGCAGTACTTC
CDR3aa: CASSPPAKANEQYF

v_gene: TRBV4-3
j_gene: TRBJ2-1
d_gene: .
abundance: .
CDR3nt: TGCGCCAGCAGCCAAGAAAGCCCCCTACTAGGGACCCACAATGAGCAGTTCTTC
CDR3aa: CASSQESPLLGTHNEQFF

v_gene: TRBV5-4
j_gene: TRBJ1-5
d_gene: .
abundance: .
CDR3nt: TGTGCCAGCAGTCTCTACGAGGGGGGGGTTTCCAATCAGCCCCAGCATTTT
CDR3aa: CASSLYEGGVSNQPQHF

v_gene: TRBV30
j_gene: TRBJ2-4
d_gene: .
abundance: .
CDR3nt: TGTGCCTGGATCCCCGGGGTAGCCAAAAACATTCAGTACTTC
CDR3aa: CAWIPGVAKNIQYF

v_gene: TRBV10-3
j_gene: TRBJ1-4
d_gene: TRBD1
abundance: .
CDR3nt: TGTGCCTCCTCGGGACAGCAAAATGAAAAACTGTTTTTT
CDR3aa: CASSGQQNEKLFF

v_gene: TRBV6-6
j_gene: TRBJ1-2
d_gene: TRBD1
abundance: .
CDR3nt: TGTGCCAGCAGTTCCCCGGACAGGCTGAGGGGCCATGGCTACACCTTC
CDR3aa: CASSSPDRLRGHGYTF